The clone carrying this TCR beta chain came up many times. Its matching antigen is unknown. The sample originates from a study of T cells in Graves' hyperthyroidism and ophthalmopathy. About the research overall: Any treatment followed the collection of peripheral blood at initial diagnosis. Overall study findings and caveats: Blood held most thyroid clonotypes expanded above 0.001 frequency.

Calling Graves' hyperthyroidism stable meant ophthalmopathy did not progress within 18 months. Fresh peripheral blood, about 9.9 ml, yielded the PBMCs. RNA transcripts gave rise to amplified TCR beta CDR3 regions. RT-PCR in the first round (using the HTBI primer set) targeted the TCR CDR3. TCRdb fed the multiplex PCR reads into MiXCR, producing one record per CDR3 protein. The table lists some 620,000 distinct CDR3 sequences, 15% to 20% of them singletons, with 3.5% to 4% in the top ten. V lost 4 bases, J lost 1 base, and 11 bases lay in between. Germline CDR1 SQVTM, CDR2 ANQGSEA. The CDR3 contains 13 residues.

The specimen was blood. This TCR derives from a woman younger than 45 with Graves' hyperthyroidism. This chain uses TRBV29-1 with TRBJ2-7; no clear D. The CDR3 sequence: CSVASPDSYEQYF. As DNA, the CDR3 is TGCAGCGTTGCTTCTCCCGATTCCTACGAGCAGTACTTC.